A single sample is the source of the 29 T cell receptor beta chains below, sequenced in a study of T-cell memory formation after mild COVID-19. TCRdb passed the 5' RACE reads through MiXCR, listing each CDR3 protein once. The table records more than 300,000 distinct CDR3 sequences, 13% to 15% of them present only once. Sequenced sample: PBMCs or a T cell subset sorted from them (not recorded which). The receptors were sampled from a man younger than 35 who had mild COVID-19 (a few samples of this study predate the infection). Cell type and time point are not known.

The rearrangement links TRBV7-9 to TRBJ2-5; TRBD1 aligns across 7 bases. Looked up from germline, CDR1 is SEHNR and CDR2 is FQNEAQ (reference sequence). CDR3 size: 15 residues. V trimming: 5 bases; J trimming: 2 bases; junction bases outside the gene matches: 8. The CDR3 spells CASSRTGTEQETQYF. CDR3 nucleotide sequence: TGTGCCAGCAGCAGAACCGGGACAGAGCAAGAGACCCAGTACTTC. Full variable domain (missing parts from reference TRBV7-9 and TRBJ2-5): DTGVSQNPRHKITKRGQNVTFRCDPISEHNRLYWYRQTLGQGPEFLTYFQNEAQLEKSRLLSDRFSAERPKGSFSTLEIQRTEQGDSAMYLCASSRTGTEQETQYFGPGTRLLVL.

Ten or more counts support this clonotype. The V gene is TRBV5-1, the J gene TRBJ1-4, with 7 bases that match TRBD1. Germline lookup yields CDR1 SGHRS and CDR2 YFSETQ. The ends lost 4 bases at V and 5 bases at J; junction bases unmatched: 5. The CDR3 length is 14 residues. CDR3 protein: CASSRAGQNEKLFF. Written as DNA, the CDR3 is TGCGCCAGCAGCCGAGCGGGACAGAATGAAAAACTGTTTTTT.

This clonotype was observed a handful of times. The genes are TRBV27 and TRBJ2-1; D perhaps matches TRBD1 (6 bases). CDR3 size: 15 residues. Germline V gives CDR1 MNHEY, CDR2 SMNVEV (reference sequence). The V gene lost 5 bases and the J gene lost 2 bases, with 13 bases spanning the gap. The CDR3 region has the DNA TGTGCCAGCAGTACCCCCAGGGGAGCCTACAATGAGCAGTTCTTC. It is translated as CASSTPRGAYNEQFF.

The V and J genes are TRBV6-5 and TRBJ2-1; D may correspond to TRBD1 or TRBD2 (6 bases each). The CDR3 contains 16 residues. The germline V gene has CDR1 MNHEY and CDR2 SVGAGI. The ends were cut back, 2 bases at V and 15 bases at J, with 26 bases in the middle. The CDR3 reads CASSYRLGDGGASPFF. CDR3 in DNA: TGTGCCAGCAGTTACCGTTTAGGTGACGGGGGCGCTTCGCCGTTCTTC.

This clonotype was seen a handful of times. The CDR3 DNA sequence: TGTGCCAGCAGCCCGGGAGCGAACTACGAGCAGTACGTC. Its translation: CASSPGANYEQYV. This chain joins TRBV7-9 and TRBJ2-7, with D possibly being TRBD2 (6 bases). Per the germline V gene, CDR1 is SEHNR and CDR2 is FQNEAQ (reference sequence). The ends were cut back, 5 bases at V and 3 bases at J, with 11 bases in the middle. This CDR3 has 13 residues.

In its sample, this clonotype was seen many times. The CDR3 DNA sequence: TGTGCCAGCAGTTTATTAGGTCAGGGAGATGGCTACACCTTC. Translation gives CASSLLGQGDGYTF. This rearrangement joins TRBV27 to TRBJ1-2, with D possibly matching TRBD1 (5 bases). This CDR3 has 14 amino acids. In germline, CDR1 is MNHEY, CDR2 SMNVEV (reference sequence). V lost 1 base and J 6 bases, leaving 12 bases between the germline ends.

The rearrangement links TRBV15 to TRBJ2-3, with 9 bases that match TRBD1. V trimming: 1 base; J trimming: 3 bases; junction bases outside the gene matches: 2. From germline, CDR1 is LNHNV and CDR2 YYDKDF (reference sequence). This CDR3 is built from 15 residues. CDR3 DNA sequence: TGTGCCACCAGCAGAGGGGGGACAGGGACAGATACGCAGTATTTT. Protein product: CATSRGGTGTDTQYF.

This clonotype occurred many times. The chain employs TRBV12-3 or TRBV12-4 and TRBJ2-3, with TRBD1 matching 10 bases. The J segment lost 2 bases and the V segment lost 6 bases, leaving 2 bases of the junction unmatched. The CDR3 runs to 14 residues. The chain's CDR3 is CASSGTGVTDTQYF. CDR3 bases: TGTGCCAGCAGCGGGACAGGGGTCACAGATACGCAGTATTTT.

The chain combines TRBV12-3 or TRBV12-4 with TRBJ2-3, with 11 bases fitting TRBD2. V was clipped by 7 bases and J by 5 bases; unmatched bases: 5. The CDR3 consists of 14 residues. CDR3 sequence reads: CASIPGLAGDTQYF. CDR3 in DNA: TGTGCCAGCATCCCCGGACTAGCGGGAGATACGCAGTATTTT.

The CDR3 sequence is CASSGQGGEKLFF. For the CDR3, the DNA is TGTGCCAGCAGCGGACAGGGCGGCGAAAAACTGTTTTTT. The J gene is TRBJ1-4, the V gene TRBV9; 7 bases agree with TRBD1. Germline CDR1 and CDR2: SGDLS and YYNGEE. This CDR3 region has 13 residues. V lost 3 bases to trimming and J lost 8 bases; unmatched junction nucleotides: 4.

The V gene is TRBV4-3, the J gene TRBJ1-5; no clear D gene. The CDR3 contains 12 residues. V was cut by 0 bases and J by 9 bases, with 6 bases left in between. The germline V gene encodes CDR1 LGHNA and CDR2 YSLEER. CDR3 sequence (DNA): TGCGCCAGCAGCCAAGACACGGGGCCCCAGCATTTT. This gives the protein CASSQDTGPQHF.

CDR3: CASSEPGTRTRNEQFF. In DNA, the CDR3 is TGTGCCAGCAGTGAACCCGGGACTAGGACGAGAAATGAGCAGTTCTTC. The chain carries TRBV25-1 and TRBJ2-1, with 8 bases fitting TRBD2. From germline, CDR1 is MGHDK and CDR2 SYGVNS. The CDR3 has 16 amino acids. Trimming removed 2 bases from V and 7 bases from J; junction bases left unmatched: 10.

This clonotype was recorded a few times. The CDR3 coding sequence is TGTGCCTGGAGTGAACGGACAGGGACGGACATTCAGTACTTC. This sequence encodes CAWSERTGTDIQYF. The chain recombines TRBV30 with TRBJ2-4, with TRBD1 identical over 8 bases. The CDR3 loop spans 14 amino acids. Germline V gives CDR1 GTSNPN, CDR2 SVGIG (reference sequence). V gave up 1 base and J gave up 8 bases; unmatched junction bases: 7.

This clonotype was detected only a few times. The V gene is TRBV7-9, the J gene TRBJ2-2, with TRBD2 as a possible D gene (6 bases). The CDR3 length is 15 residues. Trimming removed 5 bases from V and 1 base from J, with 11 bases in between. CDR1 and CDR2 (germline): SEHNR, FQNEAQ (reference sequence). The CDR3 DNA reads TGTGCCAGCAGCCCGGGACTCCTGAACACCGGGGAGCTGTTTTTT. Translated, it gives CASSPGLLNTGELFF. Together with reference TRBV7-9 and TRBJ2-2, the CDR3 gives the full variable domain: DTGVSQNPRHKITKRGQNVTFRCDPISEHNRLYWYRQTLGQGPEFLTYFQNEAQLEKSRLLSDRFSAERPKGSFSTLEIQRTEQGDSAMYLCASSPGLLNTGELFFGEGSRLTVL.

The chain links TRBV6-5 to TRBJ1-1; D remains unclear. CDR1 and CDR2 (germline): MNHEY, SVGAGI. Trimming stripped 7 bases from V and 4 bases from J, with 19 bases between. The CDR3 totals 15 residues. The CDR3 DNA is TGTGCCAGCAACCCCGAAGGCGAGGGAGTCACTGAAGCTTTCTTT. Protein sequence: CASNPEGEGVTEAFF.

V usage is TRBV12-3 or TRBV12-4 and J usage is TRBJ2-6; D may be TRBD1 or TRBD2 (7 bases each). V shed 7 bases and J shed 3 bases, with 13 bases lying between them. The CDR3 length is 15 residues. The CDR3 coding sequence is TGTGCCAGCACCCAGGGGGGGCTTGGGGCCAACGTCCTGACTTTC. This codes for CASTQGGLGANVLTF.

The genes are TRBV7-2 and TRBJ2-3, with TRBD2 identical over 10 bases. Germline V gene sequence: CDR1 SGHTA, CDR2 FQGNSA. CDR3 length equals 18 residues. Trimming removed 4 bases from V and 0 bases from J; junction bases left unmatched: 10. The CDR3 DNA is TGTGCCAGCAGCTCCCCCCTAGCGGGGGCCGACAGCACAGATACGCAGTATTTT. This sequence encodes CASSSPLAGADSTDTQYF.

The table lists this clonotype with a few counts. This rearrangement joins TRBV5-1 to TRBJ2-3, with 8 bases identical to TRBD1. The CDR3 is 16 amino acids. CDR1 and CDR2 (germline): SGHRS, YFSETQ. The ends lost 4 bases at V and 8 bases at J; junction bases unmatched: 15. CDR3: CASSNRADRVSGTQYF. As DNA, the CDR3 is TGCGCCAGCAGCAACAGGGCGGACAGGGTGTCGGGTACGCAGTATTTT.

The CDR3 sequence is CASSYIGGVAFF. The CDR3 coding sequence is TGTGCCAGCAGTTACATCGGGGGCGTAGCTTTCTTT. The chain joins TRBV6-5 to TRBJ1-1; maybe TRBD1 (6 bases). In germline, CDR1 is MNHEY, CDR2 SVGAGI. Deletions cut 2 bases from V and 10 bases from J, with 11 bases between. The CDR3 is made up of 12 amino acids.

A few counts support this clonotype. The CDR3 region is CASSYVTGETGELFF. CDR3 coding DNA: TGTGCCAGCAGTTACGTGACAGGGGAAACCGGGGAGCTGTTTTTT. The rearrangement joins TRBV6-9 to TRBJ2-2, with 8 bases identical to TRBD1. Trimming took 3 bases from V and 5 from J; bases not matched to a gene: 5. This CDR3 has 15 amino acids. Germline assignment: CDR1 MNHGY and CDR2 SVAAGI.

This sequence joins TRBV29-1 and TRBJ2-7; 7 bases are a match to TRBD1. Germline V lookup: CDR1 SQVTM, CDR2 ANQGSEA. The CDR3 is made up of 11 amino acids. The trim removed 7 bases at V and 2 bases at J, leaving 2 bases unmatched. DNA for the CDR3: TGCAGCGCGGGACAGACCTACGAGCAGTACTTC. Translating it yields CSAGQTYEQYF.

This chain connects TRBV7-2 to TRBJ2-5; maybe TRBD1 (5 bases). CDR1 is SGHTA, CDR2 FQGNSA, per germline. The V gene lost 1 base and the J gene lost 1 base, with 19 bases spanning the gap. CDR3 size: 18 residues. The DNA of the CDR3 is TGTGCCAGCAGCTTAGGAGCCCCCCTCGGGCAGGGCCAAGAGACCCAGTACTTC. This gives the protein CASSLGAPLGQGQETQYF.

The chain employs TRBV18 and TRBJ1-3; TRBD1 matches at 8 bases. CDR1 and CDR2 (germline): KGHSH, LQKENI. The length of the CDR3 is 16 residues. V gave up 6 bases and J gave up 2 bases; unmatched junction bases: 9. CDR3 residues: CASSGDRSATGNTIYF. The DNA for the CDR3 is TGTGCCAGCTCTGGGGACAGGAGCGCCACTGGAAACACCATATATTTT.

The rearrangement uses TRBV5-6 and TRBJ2-1; 9 nucleotides align to TRBD2. Unmatched junction bases numbered 16, after V lost 3 bases and J lost 3 bases. The CDR3 is made up of 19 amino acids. The V gene's germline CDR1 is SGHDT and CDR2 YYEEEE. CDR3 DNA: TGTGCCAGCAGCTCCGCCCCGGGACTAGCAAGTTCGCGCTACAATGAGCAGTTCTTC. It translates to CASSSAPGLASSRYNEQFF.

This clonotype showed up just a few times. The chain joins TRBV9 to TRBJ2-5; TRBD1 matches at 9 bases. CDR1 is SGDLS, CDR2 YYNGEE, per germline. Germline trimming cut 1 base from V and 5 bases from J; bases unmatched to any gene: 9. The CDR3 extends over 16 amino acids. CDR3 bases: TGTGCCAGCAGCGTAACCCCGGGACAGGGTGGTGAGACCCAGTACTTC. It codes for CASSVTPGQGGETQYF. The variable domain in full, completed from reference TRBV9 and TRBJ2-5, reads DSGVTQTPKHLITATGQRVTLRCSPRSGDLSVYWYQQSLDQGLQFLIQYYNGEERAKGNILERFSAQQFPDLHSELNLSSLELGDSALYFCASSVTPGQGGETQYFGPGTRLLVL.

This chain connects TRBV7-2 to TRBJ1-5; D perhaps matches TRBD1 (6 bases). Per germline, CDR1 SGHTA and CDR2 FQGNSA. The CDR3 runs 15 residues. V was shortened by 3 bases and J by 4 bases, with 13 bases between the two germline ends. The CDR3 here is CASSFGTRENQPQHF. The CDR3 DNA reads TGTGCCAGCAGCTTCGGGACAAGGGAGAATCAGCCCCAGCATTTT.

The CDR3 bases are TGCAGTGCGATGGGACGGGGGAACACTGAAGCTTTCTTT. This gives the protein CSAMGRGNTEAFF. The chain has TRBV20-1 and TRBJ1-1, with a possible D match to TRBD1 (5 bases). The germline gives CDR1 DFQATT, CDR2 SNEGSKA (reference sequence). The CDR3 is 13 residues long. V was cut by 6 bases and J by 1 base, with 12 bases left in between.

The chain is built from TRBV5-4 and TRBJ1-2; a possible D gene is TRBD1 (5 bases). This CDR3 is built from 13 residues. Trimming cost V 3 bases and J 6 bases, with 12 bases left between them. CDR1 is SGHNT and CDR2 is YYREEE in the germline V gene (reference sequence). The CDR3 spells CASSSGTWNGYTF. The CDR3 coding sequence is TGTGCCAGCAGCTCCGGGACCTGGAATGGCTACACCTTC.

This clonotype was counted only a few times. The rearrangement uses TRBV12-3 or TRBV12-4 and TRBJ2-1; 7 bases align to TRBD1. The ends lost 6 bases at V and 4 bases at J; junction bases unmatched: 6. This CDR3 has 14 residues. The CDR3 reads CASSPGQLYNEQFF. The CDR3 bases are TGTGCCAGCAGCCCGGGACAGCTATACAATGAGCAGTTCTTC.